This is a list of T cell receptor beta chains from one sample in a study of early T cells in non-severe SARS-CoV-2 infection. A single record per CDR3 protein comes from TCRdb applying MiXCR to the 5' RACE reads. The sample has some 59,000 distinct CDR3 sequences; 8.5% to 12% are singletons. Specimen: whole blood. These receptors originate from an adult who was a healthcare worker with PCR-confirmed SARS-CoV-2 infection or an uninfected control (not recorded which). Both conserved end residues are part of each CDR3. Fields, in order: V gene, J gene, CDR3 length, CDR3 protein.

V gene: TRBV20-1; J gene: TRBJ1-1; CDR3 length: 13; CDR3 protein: CSASSPSSGLAFF
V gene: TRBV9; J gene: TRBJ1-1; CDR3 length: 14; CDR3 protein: CASSVSIMNTEAFF
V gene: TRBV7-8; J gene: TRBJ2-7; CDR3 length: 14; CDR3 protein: CASSWGGEHSEQYF
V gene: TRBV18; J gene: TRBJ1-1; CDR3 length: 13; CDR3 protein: CASSPSPGLEAFF
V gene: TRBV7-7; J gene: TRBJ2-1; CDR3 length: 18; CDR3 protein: CASSFYAPGQGRGNEQFF
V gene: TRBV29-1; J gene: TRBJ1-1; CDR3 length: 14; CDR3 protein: CSVVLHGSWTEAFF
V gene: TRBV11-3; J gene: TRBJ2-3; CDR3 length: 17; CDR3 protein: CASSPGSSGGDTDTQYF
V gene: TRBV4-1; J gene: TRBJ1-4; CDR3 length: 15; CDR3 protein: CASSREHGAPEKLFF
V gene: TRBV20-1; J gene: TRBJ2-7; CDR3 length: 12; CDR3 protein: CSARASNYEQYF
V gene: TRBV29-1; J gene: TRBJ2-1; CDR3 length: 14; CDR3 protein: CSVALRKAYNEQFF
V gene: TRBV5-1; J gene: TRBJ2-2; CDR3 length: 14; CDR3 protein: CASSLPGDTGELFF
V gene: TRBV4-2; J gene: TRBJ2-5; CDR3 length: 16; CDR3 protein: CASSLPGGTYQETQYF
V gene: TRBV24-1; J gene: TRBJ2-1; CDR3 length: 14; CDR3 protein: CATSEGGTYNEQFF
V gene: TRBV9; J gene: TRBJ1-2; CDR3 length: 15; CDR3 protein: CASSPTGAEVYGYTF
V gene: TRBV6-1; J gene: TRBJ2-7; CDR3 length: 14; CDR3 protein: CASSERDSSYEQYF
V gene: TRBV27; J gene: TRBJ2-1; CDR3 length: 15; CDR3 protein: CASSLTSFGYNEQFF
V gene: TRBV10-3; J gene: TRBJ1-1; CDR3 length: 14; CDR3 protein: CAISESMRNTEAFF
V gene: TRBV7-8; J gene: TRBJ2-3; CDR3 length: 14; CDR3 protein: CASSLSASTDTQYF
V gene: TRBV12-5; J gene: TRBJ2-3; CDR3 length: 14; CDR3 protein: CASGGGSGTDTQYF
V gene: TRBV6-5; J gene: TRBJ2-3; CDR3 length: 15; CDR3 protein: CASSPPGASSDTQYF
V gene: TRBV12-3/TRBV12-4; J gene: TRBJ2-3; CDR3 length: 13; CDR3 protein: CASTPRDSDTQYF
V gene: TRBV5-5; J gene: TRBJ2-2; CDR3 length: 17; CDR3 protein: CASSLGLDRGNTGELFF
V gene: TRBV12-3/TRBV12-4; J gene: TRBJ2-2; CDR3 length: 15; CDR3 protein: CASRADTAASGELFF
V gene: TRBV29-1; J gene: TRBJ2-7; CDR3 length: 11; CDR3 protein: CSVGDRGEQYF
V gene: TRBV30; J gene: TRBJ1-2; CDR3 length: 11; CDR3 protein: CAWRFGDGYTF
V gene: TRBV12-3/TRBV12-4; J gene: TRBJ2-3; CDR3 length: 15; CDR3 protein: CASSRPGLVTVTQYF
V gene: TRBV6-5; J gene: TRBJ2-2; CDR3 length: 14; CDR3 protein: CASSYYRVTGELFF
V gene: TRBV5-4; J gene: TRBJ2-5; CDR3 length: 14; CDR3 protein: CASSIDRRQETQYF
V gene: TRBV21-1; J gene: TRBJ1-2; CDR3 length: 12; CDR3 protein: CASSTGVYGYTF
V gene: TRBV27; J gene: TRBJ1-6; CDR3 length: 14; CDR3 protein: CASTHQGYNSPLHF
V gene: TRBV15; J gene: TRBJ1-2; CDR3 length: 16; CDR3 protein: CATSRDRDYSNYGYTF
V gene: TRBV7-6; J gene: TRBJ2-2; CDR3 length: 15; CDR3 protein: CASSSLGGNAGELFF
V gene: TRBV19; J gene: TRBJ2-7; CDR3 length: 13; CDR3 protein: CASSQGGRVEQYF
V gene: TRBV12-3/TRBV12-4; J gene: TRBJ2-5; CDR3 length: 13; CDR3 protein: CASSPGLPGTQYF
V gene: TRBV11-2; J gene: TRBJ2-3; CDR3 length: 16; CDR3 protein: CASSLKGMRLRDTQYF
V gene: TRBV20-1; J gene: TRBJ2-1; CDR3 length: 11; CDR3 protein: CSAVDYNEQFF
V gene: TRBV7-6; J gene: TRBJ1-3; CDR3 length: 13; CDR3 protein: CASSLILGNTIYF
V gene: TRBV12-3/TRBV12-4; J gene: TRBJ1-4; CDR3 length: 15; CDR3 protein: CASSAGTGGLEKLFF
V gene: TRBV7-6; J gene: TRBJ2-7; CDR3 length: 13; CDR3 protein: CASSLDGWDEQYF
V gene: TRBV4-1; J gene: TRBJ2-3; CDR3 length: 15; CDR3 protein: CASSRTPGDTDTQYF